The TCR beta chain under discussion was sequenced for a study of cytomegalovirus exposure and HLA in healthy donors. Both 60 Vbeta primers and 13 Jbeta primers went into the PCR. Profiled with immunoSEQ multiplex PCR; TCRdb holds only in-frame clones, not every one. The table shows 99,000 or so clones, with almost 80% occurring only once. The CDR3 runs 14 residues. Per germline, CDR1 MNHEY and CDR2 SVGAGI. The V and J ends lost 6 bases and 4 bases, in that order; junction bases with no gene match: 7. This clone was observed once. The sample comprised PBMCs. The TCR sequence derives from a man aged 55 to 70 in good health and CMV-seropositive. The chain carries TRBV6-5 and TRBJ1-2; 8 nucleotides line up with TRBD1. CDR3 in DNA: TGTGCCAGCAGCCGGCAGGGGGCAGGCTATGGCTACACCTTC. It encodes CASSRQGAGYGYTF.